The 17 T cell receptor beta chains presented below share a single source sample, sequenced in a study of shared clonotypes between healthy human individuals. TCRdb keeps only in-frame clones here, not all; method: immunoSEQ multiplex PCR. Here the sample spans just over 2,000,000 clones, 85% to 95% being singletons. The sample was naive CD4+ T cells sorted from blood. Subset described: CD45RA+ positively selected. The source of these receptors is a man between 18 and 29 years old in good health.

The V and J genes are TRBV18 and TRBJ1-5; D might be TRBD1 (5 bases). The CDR3 contains 15 residues. Germline CDR1 reads KGHSH; CDR2 reads LQKENI. V was clipped by 3 bases and J by 4 bases, with 13 bases between them. The CDR3 bases are TGTGCCAGCTCACCCGGGGAACAGGATAATCAGCCCCAGCATTTT. It yields the protein CASSPGEQDNQPQHF. Together with reference TRBV18 and TRBJ1-5, the CDR3 gives the full variable domain: NAGVMQNPRHLVRRRGQEARLRCSPMKGHSHVYWYRQLPEEGLKFMVYLQKENIIDESGMPKERFSAEFPKEGPSILRIQQVVRGDSAAYFCASSPGEQDNQPQHFGDGTRLSIL.

The J gene is TRBJ2-1, the V gene TRBV30, with TRBD2 identical over 7 bases. Germline-derived CDR1 and CDR2 are GTSNPN and SVGIG (reference sequence). V trimming: 4 bases; J trimming: 8 bases; junction bases outside the gene matches: 29. The CDR3 spans 20 residues. CDR3 DNA sequence: TGTGCCTGGACGGTGCGGGTTAAAACCCCGGGACTAAGGGAAATCCATGAGCAGTTCTTC. As protein: CAWTVRVKTPGLREIHEQFF.

The rearrangement links TRBV10-2 to TRBJ2-3; no clear D gene. This CDR3 contains 12 residues. Germline CDR1 WSHSY, CDR2 SAAADI. Trimming shortened V by 4 bases and J by 6 bases, and 8 bases separated the two germline ends. The CDR3 nucleotides are TGCGCCAGCAGTGGCACGAAGGATACGCAGTATTTT. This sequence encodes CASSGTKDTQYF.

The chain carries TRBV5-1 and TRBJ2-2; weak D call: TRBD1 (5 bases). The ends were cut back, 1 base at V and 5 bases at J, with 9 bases in the middle. Looked up from germline, CDR1 is SGHRS and CDR2 is YFSETQ. The CDR3 has 14 residues. CDR3: CASSLPGLTGELFF. CDR3 nucleotide sequence: TGCGCCAGCAGCTTGCCAGGGTTAACCGGGGAGCTGTTTTTT.

This sequence joins TRBV5-1 and TRBJ2-7; a weak D match, TRBD2 (6 bases). This CDR3 has 14 amino acids. The germline V and J ends were trimmed by 4 bases and 0 bases, with 11 bases remaining between them. CDR1 is SGHRS and CDR2 is YFSETQ in the germline V gene. CDR3 DNA: TGCGCCAGCAGCCCGACGGGGGTCTCCTACGAGCAGTACTTC. Translation gives CASSPTGVSYEQYF.

The V gene is TRBV14, the J gene TRBJ1-6; D may be TRBD1 (5 bases). The length of the CDR3 is 16 residues. Trimming removed 1 base at V and 10 bases at J, with 17 bases between. CDR1 and CDR2 from the germline V gene are SGHDN and FVKESK. As DNA, the CDR3 is TGTGCCAGCAGCCAAGTTCCGACAGCGAAGATGTCACCCCTCCACTTT. Translation: CASSQVPTAKMSPLHF.

This chain uses TRBV5-1 with TRBJ1-6; 9 bases fit TRBD1. V trimming: 0 bases; J trimming: 14 bases; junction bases outside the gene matches: 9. CDR3 length equals 15 residues. Germline CDR1 reads SGHRS; CDR2 reads YFSETQ. The CDR3 nucleotides read TGCGCCAGCAGCTTGGATTCCGGGACAGGGTCCTCCCTCCACTTT. Translation gives CASSLDSGTGSSLHF.

V is TRBV5-1 and J is TRBJ2-1, with 7 nucleotides matching TRBD2. The germline CDR1 and CDR2 sequences are SGHRS and YFSETQ. Germline trimming cut 4 bases from V and 2 bases from J; bases unmatched to any gene: 6. The length of the CDR3 is 15 residues. The CDR3 loop is CASSIQAGTYNEQFF. CDR3 bases: TGCGCCAGCAGCATTCAAGCGGGGACCTACAATGAGCAGTTCTTC.

J is TRBJ2-5 and V is TRBV10-3, with D possibly matching TRBD1 (5 bases). The CDR3 totals 11 residues. V was trimmed by 10 bases and J by 0 bases, leaving 6 bases between them. Per the germline V gene, CDR1 is ENHRY and CDR2 is SYGVKD. The CDR3 DNA follows: TGTGCCAGCAGGGACCAAGAGACCCAGTACTTC. Amino acid sequence: CASRDQETQYF.

The chain has TRBV7-2 and TRBJ2-3; maybe TRBD2 (6 bases). Trimming removed 5 bases from V and 1 base from J, with 13 bases in between. Germline CDR1 is SGHTA and CDR2 is FQGNSA. The CDR3 runs 15 residues. The DNA of the CDR3 is TGTGCCAGCAGCCGTGGGACTTGGGGCACAGATACGCAGTATTTT. It is translated as CASSRGTWGTDTQYF.

The chain links TRBV19 to TRBJ2-3; D might be TRBD2 (5 bases). Germline CDR1 is LNHDA and CDR2 is SQIVND (reference sequence). The ends were cut back, 1 base at V and 0 bases at J, with 11 bases in the middle. CDR3 length: 16 residues. CDR3 sequence (DNA): TGTGCCAGTAGTATAGTGCCCAAGCGGAGCACAGATACGCAGTATTTT. Translating it yields CASSIVPKRSTDTQYF.

The rearrangement joins TRBV5-4 to TRBJ1-1; 9 nucleotides align to TRBD1. Germline-derived CDR1 and CDR2 are SGHNT and YYREEE (reference sequence). V dropped 4 bases and J dropped 0; count of bases not matched to a gene: 7. The CDR3 runs to 16 residues. The CDR3 region is CASSPKTGGLNTEAFF. The CDR3 nucleotides read TGTGCCAGCAGCCCAAAGACAGGGGGTTTGAACACTGAAGCTTTCTTT. The variable domain in full, with the rest retrieved from reference TRBV5-4 and TRBJ1-1, is ETGVTQSPTHLIKTRGQQVTLRCSSQSGHNTVSWYQQALGQGPQFIFQYYREEENGRGNFPPRFSGLQFPNYSSELNVNALELDDSALYLCASSPKTGGLNTEAFFGQGTRLTVV.

The chain joins TRBV9 to TRBJ2-7; perhaps D is TRBD1 or TRBD2 (6 bases each). V dropped 0 bases and J dropped 5 bases, with 12 bases sitting between them. The germline V gene has CDR1 SGDLS and CDR2 YYNGEE. The CDR3 has 14 amino acids. CDR3 coding DNA: TGTGCCAGCAGCGTAGGTCCGGGGGCGGACGAGCAGTACTTC. It codes for CASSVGPGADEQYF.

The chain employs TRBV5-1 and TRBJ1-4; TRBD1 matches 10 bases. From germline, CDR1 is SGHRS and CDR2 YFSETQ. The ends lost 3 bases at V and 4 bases at J; junction bases unmatched: 9. The CDR3 loop spans 17 amino acids. CDR3 coding DNA: TGCGCCAGCAGCTCCGGGACAGGGGCCAGTTTTAATGAAAAACTGTTTTTT. It codes for CASSSGTGASFNEKLFF.

The chain links TRBV25-1 to TRBJ2-1; possible D gene TRBD2, 6 bases. CDR1 is MGHDK and CDR2 is SYGVNS in the germline V gene. V dropped 10 bases and J dropped 9 bases, with 22 bases sitting between them. The CDR3 consists of 14 residues. Written as DNA, the CDR3 is TGTGCCACCCGGAAGGAGGGTCGCCTTTTTGAGCAGTTCTTC. Its translation is CATRKEGRLFEQFF. Using reference TRBV25-1 and TRBJ2-1 for the parts outside the CDR3, the full variable domain is EADIYQTPRYLVIGTGKKITLECSQTMGHDKMYWYQQDPGMELHLIHYSYGVNSTEKGDLSSESTVSRIRTEHFPLTLESARPSHTSQYLCATRKEGRLFEQFFGPGTRLTVL.

This chain uses TRBV7-9 with TRBJ2-5, with TRBD2 matching 7 bases. Per the germline V gene, CDR1 is SEHNR and CDR2 is FQNEAQ (reference sequence). J was trimmed by 1 base and V by 5 bases; bases with no gene match: 13. The CDR3 has 17 residues. CDR3 coding DNA: TGTGCCAGCAGCATCCTCGCTGGCGGGGGAAGCCAAGAGACCCAGTACTTC. Residues: CASSILAGGGSQETQYF. Looking up the rest from reference TRBV7-9 and TRBJ2-5 gives the full variable domain: DTGVSQNPRHKITKRGQNVTFRCDPISEHNRLYWYRQTLGQGPEFLTYFQNEAQLEKSRLLSDRFSAERPKGSFSTLEIQRTEQGDSAMYLCASSILAGGGSQETQYFGPGTRLLVL.

About this clone itself: The sample contains more than one DNA sequence encoding this CDR3. The rearrangement links TRBV20-1 to TRBJ2-2; D not resolved. Germline-derived CDR1 and CDR2 are DFQATT and SNEGSKA (reference sequence). CDR3 size: 11 residues. Trimming removed 3 bases from V and 4 bases from J, with 3 bases in between. The CDR3 DNA reads TGCAGTGCTAGGGGCACCGGGGAGCTGTTTTTT. As protein: CSARGTGELFF.